The T cell receptor beta chain under discussion was sequenced for a study of blood T cell repertoires in COVID-19. In germline, CDR1 is MNHEY, CDR2 SVGAGI. The V end was cut by 0 bases, the J end by 0 bases, with 9 bases between. The CDR3 has 16 residues. Repertoires were generated with immunoSEQ multiplex PCR, while TCRdb's copy carries only in-frame clones and drops some. The data contain just under 150,000 clones, around 87% of them singletons. This TCR was sampled from a man in his fifties who had recovered from COVID-19. This rearrangement joins TRBV6-5 to TRBJ1-5, with a weak D call TRBD1 (5 bases). The material sequenced was peripheral blood. CDR3 bases: TGTGCCAGCAGTTACTCGGGGGGTGATAGCAATCAGCCCCAGCATTTT. Protein: CASSYSGGDSNQPQHF.